This T cell receptor beta chain is from a study of early T cells in non-severe SARS-CoV-2 infection. Study details: Sequencing used unsorted whole-blood bulk RNA, so chains lack pairing. Study results and caveats: Matching against VDJdb likely underestimated virus-specific expansions, favoring anti-spike CD8.

This clonotype was detected ten times or more. Its specificity is not known. In the library, individual cDNA molecules carried attached unique molecular identifiers. One entry per CDR3 protein results from TCRdb running MiXCR on the 5' RACE reads. The top ten hold roughly 5% of the sample, which has under 85,000 distinct CDR3 sequences, around 14% seen once. This TCR derives from an adult who was a healthcare worker with PCR-confirmed SARS-CoV-2 infection or an uninfected control (not recorded which). Sequenced input: whole blood.

CDR3 loop: CASSLVGQGISGEQYF. The CDR3 DNA reads TGTGCCAGCAGCTTAGTGGGACAGGGGATTTCTGGCGAGCAGTACTTC. The chain uses TRBV7-8 and TRBJ2-7, with TRBD1 matching over 10 bases. J gave up 6 bases and V 1 base, and 9 bases lay outside the gene matches. Germline V CDR1 and CDR2: SGHVS, FQNEAQ. The CDR3 totals 16 residues.